The subject of this entry is one TCR beta chain. Its antigen is as yet unknown. Each gene name is a mouse one. The observed sequence ends 1 residue before the CDR3 terminus, with the missing tail filled in from the germline J gene. Time point: mouse harvest day 7 after allogeneic transplant. The graft held 10^6 splenic CD5+ T cells and 10^7 T-cell-depleted bone marrow cells. Tissues came from B6→BALB/c major-mismatch GVHD mice at day 7 or 14. This specimen comes from a study of tissue T cells after allogeneic stem cell transplantation. Study-wide results and caveats: Motif-based clustering found tissue-specific repertoire signatures shared across patients, though few clones were shared. Limitations included a small, clinically heterogeneous cohort and limited sampling depth.

This CDR3 spans 15 amino acids. The V gene end was trimmed by 3 bases and the J gene end by 4 bases; junction bases not matched to a gene: 3. The V gene's germline CDR1 is SGHND and CDR2 FRSKSL. This table comes from immunoSEQ multiplex PCR, and its TCRdb copy is limited to in-frame clones, with some not included. The sample records about 8,200 clones, under 50% being singletons. V is TRBV15 and J is TRBJ2-4; 11 nucleotides line up with TRBD2. Material for sequencing was gut tissue. The TCR was taken from a female BALB/c mouse given C57BL/6 T cells with graft-versus-host disease after an allogeneic hematopoietic cell transplant. The CDR3 DNA, read in part, is TGTGCCAGCAGTTTTGGGACTGGGGGCGAAAACACCTTGTAC. It specifies CASSFGTGGENTLY. The whole CDR3 is CASSFGTGGENTLYF.